This T cell receptor beta chain was sequenced during a study of Ad26.COV2.S vaccination and SARS-CoV-2 variants. Background on the study: The vaccine Ad26.COV2.S was put into the muscle once, or twice with 56 days between.

Sequenced by immunoSEQ multiplex PCR; TCRdb stores in-frame clones only, minus some. Of around 300,000 clones listed, approximately 90% are singletons. Study results and limitations: Non-spike TCR breadth was similar in vaccine and placebo recipients. Recipients given vaccine exceeded placebo recipients in spike-specific TCR breadth.

Treatment meaning: 19 received Ad26.COV2.S at low or high dose, single or two shots; about 5 received placebo; per-sample allocation not given. Sampling happened 63 days after the first vaccine or placebo injection. Within Boston, the person who donated was an adult of 18-55 years. The CDR3 sequence is 15 residues long. The germline gives CDR1 MNHNS, CDR2 SASEGT. Germline trimming cut 0 bases from V and 4 bases from J; bases unmatched to any gene: 0. For this clone: The antigen is unknown.

Material: peripheral blood, obtained in a trial of Ad26.COV2.S vaccine versus placebo. The source is a person aged 18 to 65 who received the Ad26.COV2.S COVID-19 vaccine or a placebo. The chain couples TRBV6-1 to TRBJ2-5; 12 bases are a match to TRBD2. CDR3 protein: CASSEALAGGETQYF. The CDR3, as DNA: TGTGCCAGCAGTGAAGCACTAGCGGGGGGAGAGACCCAGTACTTC.